Here is one T cell receptor (beta chain) with its context. Its antigen remains unknown. Assaying covered about 99,000 TCR templates per sample. Produced via immunoSEQ multiplex PCR; TCRdb's table is partial and in-frame only. The profile shows some 120,000 clones, 90% to 95% of them singletons. This entry is derived from a study of siplizumab effects on memory and regulatory T cells. Study conclusions and caveats: Suppressive function of proliferating Tregs from siplizumab cultures was not confirmed. Among sequences traceable to unstimulated CD4+ memory cells, alloreactive ones were significantly reduced by siplizumab. Naive T cells were seemingly more diverse than memory cells, and major contributions to the alloresponse seemed to be made by them.

The CDR3 runs to 15 residues. From germline, CDR1 is SGHTA and CDR2 FQGNSA. Trimming removed 1 base from V and 4 bases from J, with 11 bases in between. V usage is TRBV7-2 and J usage is TRBJ2-1; TRBD1 might be the D (7 bases). This TCR was sampled from a human donor in good health. The sample was non-Treg CD4+ T cells sorted from blood. Written as DNA, the CDR3 is TGTGCCAGCAGCTTAGGCGGGACAGCATACAATGAGCAGTTCTTC. Translated: CASSLGGTAYNEQFF.